Following are 24 T cell receptor beta chains from one sample sequenced in a study of T cells after posttransplantation cyclophosphamide. Using immunoSEQ multiplex PCR, the repertoire was profiled, and TCRdb retains in-frame clones only, with some absent. The sample contains tens of thousands of clones, more than 70% of which appear only once. Controls had myeloablative marrow grafts with methotrexate and calcineurin inhibitor, sampled at 1 year. The sample consisted of PBMCs, taken after an allogeneic stem cell transplant with a calcineurin inhibitor and methotrexate. These TCRs come from a female patient between 50 and 60 years old who received an allogeneic stem cell transplant from an unrelated donor, was CMV-positive, and had chronic GVHD only. Some T cells could come from the graft donor.

This clone has a single count. This rearrangement joins TRBV7-8 to TRBJ1-1; no clear D. This CDR3 has 15 residues. Germline-derived CDR1 and CDR2 are SGHVS and FQNEAQ. Trimming took 5 bases from V and 1 from J, leaving 14 bases between them. CDR3 in amino acids: CASSLREGWNTEAFF. In nucleotides, the CDR3 is TGTGCCAGCAGCCTCCGGGAGGGATGGAACACTGAAGCTTTCTTT.

The chain is built from TRBV5-1 and TRBJ2-3; maybe TRBD2 (6 bases). Trimming took off 4 bases at V and 6 bases at J, with 18 bases between the two ends. This CDR3 has 15 amino acids. CDR1 is SGHRS, CDR2 YFSETQ, per germline. DNA for the CDR3: TGCGCCAGCAGCCGCAACGACGGAGGGACCGATACGCAGTATTTT. Amino acid sequence: CASSRNDGGTDTQYF.

The V and J genes are TRBV25-1 and TRBJ1-2; no definite D call. V was trimmed by 3 bases and J by 4 bases, leaving 9 bases between them. CDR1 MGHDK and CDR2 SYGVNS come from the germline V gene. This CDR3 comprises 13 residues. The CDR3 spells CASSDGVPYGYTF. The CDR3 nucleotides read TGTGCCAGCAGTGACGGGGTCCCCTATGGCTACACCTTC.

V and J are TRBV28 and TRBJ1-1; the D gene is possibly TRBD1 (6 bases). V lost 7 bases, J lost 0 bases, and 18 bases lay in between. CDR3 length: 16 amino acids. Germline V lookup: CDR1 MDHEN, CDR2 SYDVKM. The CDR3 nucleotides are TGTGCCAGCACTACAACGCGGACAGCGATGAACACTGAAGCTTTCTTT. It yields the protein CASTTTRTAMNTEAFF.

Only a few counts were recorded for this clone. This chain uses TRBV13 with TRBJ1-3, with a tentative D call TRBD1 (5 bases). The CDR3 has 13 residues. V was clipped by 5 bases and J by 16 bases, with 21 bases between them. The germline gives CDR1 PRHDT, CDR2 FYEKMQ (reference sequence). CDR3 sequence reads: CASSLQNEDKFYF. The DNA of the CDR3 is TGTGCCAGCAGCCTGCAGAACGAGGACAAGTTTTATTTT.

The V call is TRBV18, the J call TRBJ2-1; TRBD1 matches 7 bases. Germline V gene data show CDR1 as KGHSH and CDR2 as LQKENI. This CDR3 region has 13 residues. Germline trimming cut 3 bases from V and 9 bases from J; bases unmatched to any gene: 5. For the CDR3, the DNA is TGTGCCAGCTCACCCGACAGGGCAAGTGAGCAGTTCTTC. Its protein product is CASSPDRASEQFF. The full variable domain, its missing parts supplied by reference TRBV18 and TRBJ2-1, is NAGVMQNPRHLVRRRGQEARLRCSPMKGHSHVYWYRQLPEEGLKFMVYLQKENIIDESGMPKERFSAEFPKEGPSILRIQQVVRGDSAAYFCASSPDRASEQFFGPGTRLTVL.

V and J are TRBV4-2 and TRBJ2-7; D is unclear. The length of the CDR3 is 15 residues. The V and J ends lost 0 bases and 2 bases respectively, with 11 bases between them. From germline, CDR1 is LGHNA and CDR2 YNFKEQ. The CDR3 spells CASSQDLSKTYEQYF. Written as DNA, the CDR3 is TGTGCCAGCAGCCAAGACCTGAGTAAGACCTACGAGCAGTACTTC.

V usage is TRBV28 and J usage is TRBJ1-5; 8 bases align to TRBD1. V lost 4 bases and J lost 5; bases outside the gene matches: 16. The CDR3 is made up of 18 amino acids. CDR1 MDHEN and CDR2 SYDVKM come from the germline V gene. DNA for the CDR3: TGTGCCAGCAGTTCTTACATGACGGACAGGGATGGCTATCAGCCCCAGCATTTT. Residues: CASSSYMTDRDGYQPQHF.

The V gene is TRBV7-9, the J gene TRBJ1-4; 7 bases line up with TRBD1. Germline V gene lookup returns CDR1 SEHNR and CDR2 FQNEAQ (reference sequence). J lost 7 bases, V lost 5 bases, and 13 bases had no gene match. The CDR3 is 16 residues long. CDR3: CASSPGRGQLLEKLFF. CDR3 in DNA: TGTGCCAGCAGCCCCGGCCGGGGACAGCTTCTTGAAAAACTGTTTTTT.

The CDR3 is CASSAEGEANYGYTF. The CDR3 DNA reads TGTGCCAGCAGTGCGGAAGGAGAAGCTAACTATGGCTACACCTTC. This sequence joins TRBV6-4 and TRBJ1-2, with D unresolved. Germline V gene sequence: CDR1 MRHNA, CDR2 SNTAGT. The CDR3 length is 15 residues. The ends were cut back, 4 bases at V and 0 bases at J, with 12 bases in the middle.

The chain has TRBV7-9 and TRBJ2-3; the D gene is possibly TRBD2 (5 bases). CDR1 and CDR2 (germline): SEHNR, FQNEAQ (reference sequence). The CDR3 extends over 15 amino acids. V was pared by 2 bases and J by 0 bases, with 9 bases between. DNA for the CDR3: TGTGCCAGCAGCTTATCGGGGTCTAGCACAGATACGCAGTATTTT. Its translation: CASSLSGSSTDTQYF.

V and J are TRBV29-1 and TRBJ2-1, with TRBD2 identical over 12 bases. CDR3 length equals 18 residues. With V trimmed by 1 base and J by 0 bases, 7 bases remained unmatched. Germline V gene data show CDR1 as SQVTM and CDR2 as ANQGSEA. The CDR3 nucleotides read TGCAGCGTTGAAGTTGGACTAGCGGGAAGAAGCTCCTACAATGAGCAGTTCTTC. Translating gives CSVEVGLAGRSSYNEQFF.

This chain links TRBV6-1 with TRBJ1-4; D is perhaps TRBD1 (6 bases). This CDR3 has 14 amino acids. Looked up from germline, CDR1 is MNHNS and CDR2 is SASEGT. V lost 7 bases, J lost 5 bases, and 14 bases lay in between. The CDR3 DNA is TGTGCCAGCAACGAACAGGGACGAAATGAAAAACTGTTTTTT. Its protein product is CASNEQGRNEKLFF.

The V gene is TRBV6-5, the J gene TRBJ2-1; D is unclear. Looked up from germline, CDR1 is MNHEY and CDR2 is SVGAGI. The CDR3 spans 16 residues. V gave up 0 bases and J gave up 1 base, with 10 bases separating them. CDR3 residues: CASSYSSGWSYNEQFF. As DNA, the CDR3 is TGTGCCAGCAGTTACTCGTCGGGTTGGTCCTACAATGAGCAGTTCTTC.

V is TRBV27 and J is TRBJ1-5, with 8 bases matching TRBD1. The CDR3 length is 15 residues. Germline V CDR1 and CDR2: MNHEY, SMNVEV (reference sequence). The V gene end was trimmed by 5 bases and the J gene end by 7 bases; junction bases not matched to a gene: 10. Here the CDR3 reads CASSPRSDRGQPQHF. As DNA, the CDR3 is TGTGCCAGCAGTCCAAGATCAGACAGGGGACAGCCCCAGCATTTT.

This chain joins TRBV5-1 and TRBJ2-7, with TRBD2 matching 7 bases. Looked up from germline, CDR1 is SGHRS and CDR2 is YFSETQ. V lost 5 bases, J lost 1 base, and 6 bases stayed unmatched. The CDR3 is made up of 14 amino acids. CDR3 nucleotide sequence: TGCGCCAGCAGTTCGGGAGGTGGGTCCTACGAGCAGTACTTC. Its protein is CASSSGGGSYEQYF.

The gene calls are TRBV10-1 and TRBJ2-1; TRBD1 matches 9 bases. The CDR3 runs 14 residues. The junction had 8 bases not matched to a gene; V was cut back by 7 bases and J by 7 bases. The V gene's germline CDR1 is WNHNN and CDR2 SYGVQD (reference sequence). In DNA, the CDR3 is TGCGCCAGCACTCCCGGGACAGGGACGAATGAGCAGTTCTTC. Encoded protein: CASTPGTGTNEQFF.

This clone showed up just a few times. CDR3 DNA sequence: TGTGCCAGCTCATCCCATAATGAAAAACTGTTTTTT. Its protein is CASSSHNEKLFF. The chain has TRBV18 and TRBJ1-4; the D is unclear. Germline CDR1 KGHSH, CDR2 LQKENI. V lost 5 bases to trimming and J lost 4 bases, with 5 bases between them. CDR3 length: 12 residues. Full variable domain (outside the CDR3, taken from reference TRBV18 and TRBJ1-4): NAGVMQNPRHLVRRRGQEARLRCSPMKGHSHVYWYRQLPEEGLKFMVYLQKENIIDESGMPKERFSAEFPKEGPSILRIQQVVRGDSAAYFCASSSHNEKLFFGSGTQLSVL.

In its sample, this clone was seen once. The J gene is TRBJ1-1, the V gene TRBV18; TRBD1 agrees at 12 bases. Germline CDR1 reads KGHSH; CDR2 reads LQKENI. With 6 bases clipped from V and 3 bases from J, the junction kept 14 bases outside the gene matches. The CDR3 sequence is 18 residues long. The CDR3 loop reads CASSQRTPGQGADTEAFF. CDR3 nucleotide sequence: TGTGCCAGCTCGCAGAGAACTCCGGGACAGGGGGCGGACACTGAAGCTTTCTTT.

As concerns this clone: Distinct nucleotide sequences in the sample also encode this CDR3. The J gene is TRBJ2-2, the V gene TRBV6-4; tentative D call: TRBD1 (6 bases). CDR3 size: 13 residues. Germline V gene data show CDR1 as MRHNA and CDR2 as SNTAGT. V lost 3 bases and J 7 bases, leaving 9 bases between the germline ends. The CDR3 DNA reads as TGTGCCAGCAGTGAGACAGGTAGCGGGGAGCTGTTTTTT. Translated, it gives CASSETGSGELFF.

V and J are TRBV14 and TRBJ1-2, with TRBD1 matching over 7 bases. In germline, CDR1 is SGHDN, CDR2 FVKESK. Trimming removed 0 bases from V and 6 bases from J; junction bases left unmatched: 10. The CDR3 length is 16 residues. The CDR3 here is CASSQDIGPGGDGYTF. The DNA for the CDR3 is TGTGCCAGCAGCCAAGATATAGGGCCAGGGGGTGATGGCTACACCTTC.

The chain is built from TRBV7-3 and TRBJ2-2; TRBD2 matches at 9 bases. This CDR3 comprises 15 residues. Germline CDR1 and CDR2: SGHTA and FQGTGA. The V and J ends lost 3 bases and 5 bases, in that order; junction bases with no gene match: 4. CDR3 protein: CASSFSGSWTGELFF. The CDR3, as DNA: TGTGCCAGCAGCTTTAGCGGGAGTTGGACCGGGGAGCTGTTTTTT.

V gene TRBV30 combines with J gene TRBJ2-7; TRBD2 might be the D (5 bases). Trimming took off 3 bases at V and 2 bases at J, with 11 bases between the two ends. Germline lookup yields CDR1 GTSNPN and CDR2 SVGIG (reference sequence). The length of the CDR3 is 13 residues. The CDR3 loop reads CAWRAGFPYEQYF. The CDR3 DNA reads as TGTGCCTGGAGGGCGGGCTTTCCCTACGAGCAGTACTTC.

This chain joins TRBV7-3 and TRBJ2-1, with D possibly TRBD2 on 5 matching bases. CDR3 length equals 14 residues. V lost 2 bases and J 5 bases, leaving 10 bases between the germline ends. Germline V CDR1 and CDR2: SGHTA, FQGTGA. For the CDR3, the DNA is TGTGCCAGCAGCTTAGCAGGACTCCACAATGAGCAGTTCTTC. It yields the protein CASSLAGLHNEQFF.